A single sample gave rise to the 7 T cell receptor beta chains below, sequenced in a study of CD8 T cells in ankylosing spondylitis. Study observations and caveats: Ankylosing spondylitis blood appeared to be characterized by a TCR beta motif of eight or nine highly homologous variants.

Antigens of these TCRs are unknown. TCRdb passed the 5' RACE reads through MiXCR, listing each CDR3 protein once. The table includes around 94,000 distinct CDR3 sequences, just under 9% detected once. The specimen was blood, either unsorted or a sorted T cell fraction (not recorded which). Receptors were obtained from a male donor with ankylosing spondylitis.

The J gene is TRBJ2-5, the V gene TRBV12-3 or TRBV12-4; 10 bases align to TRBD1. This CDR3 has 15 residues. The junction had 6 bases not matched to a gene; V was cut back by 4 bases and J by 4 bases. The CDR3 loop reads CASSSTGGKLETQYF. In DNA form, the CDR3 reads TGTGCCAGCAGTTCGACAGGGGGCAAATTAGAGACCCAGTACTTC.

This clonotype turned up a few times. V is TRBV5-5 and J is TRBJ2-3; D is ambiguous. The CDR3 covers 16 residues. Deletions cut 1 base from V and 3 bases from J, with 15 bases between. Germline V lookup: CDR1 SGHKS, CDR2 YYEKEE (reference sequence). The CDR3 sequence: CASSLPVDSATDTQYF. The DNA for the CDR3 is TGTGCCAGCAGCTTGCCGGTCGACTCAGCGACAGATACGCAGTATTTT.

This clonotype was seen ten or more times. The chain carries TRBV20-1 and TRBJ2-3; D ambiguous. Per germline, CDR1 DFQATT and CDR2 SNEGSKA (reference sequence). Trimming pared 2 bases from V and 2 bases from J, leaving 14 bases between. CDR3 size: 15 residues. The CDR3 is CSARFVKRITDTQYF. The CDR3, as DNA: TGCAGTGCTAGATTTGTGAAACGGATCACAGATACGCAGTATTTT.

This clonotype was recorded at least ten times. J is TRBJ2-2 and V is TRBV6-1; D ambiguous. This CDR3 spans 14 amino acids. With 8 bases removed from V and 1 base from J, the gap between germline ends came to 11 bases. Germline V CDR1 and CDR2: MNHNS, SASEGT. CDR3 sequence (DNA): TGTGCCAGCGAAGGACGGATGAACACCGGGGAGCTGTTTTTT. It specifies CASEGRMNTGELFF.

The rearrangement joins TRBV25-1 to TRBJ1-2; D remains unclear. CDR1 is MGHDK and CDR2 is SYGVNS in the germline V gene. This CDR3 is built from 12 residues. V was trimmed by 2 bases and J by 5 bases, leaving 6 bases between them. The CDR3 loop is CASSEGRYGYTF. CDR3 coding DNA: TGTGCCAGCAGTGAAGGGAGGTATGGCTACACCTTC.

Many counts were recorded for this clonotype. The chain links TRBV27 to TRBJ2-1; 11 nucleotides line up with TRBD2. This CDR3 has 14 residues. The junction had 5 bases not matched to a gene; V was cut back by 3 bases and J by 10 bases. The germline gives CDR1 MNHEY, CDR2 SMNVEV (reference sequence). This chain's CDR3 is CASSLGLAVWEQFF. The CDR3 DNA sequence: TGTGCCAGCAGTTTGGGACTAGCGGTTTGGGAGCAGTTCTTC.

This clonotype occurred many times. The chain recombines TRBV5-6 with TRBJ2-2, with 8 bases matching TRBD1. J was trimmed by 6 bases and V by 6 bases; bases with no gene match: 7. CDR3 length equals 14 residues. Germline V lookup: CDR1 SGHDT, CDR2 YYEEEE. The CDR3 region has the DNA TGTGCCAGCATCCGGGACAGGCGGGCCGGGGAGCTGTTTTTT. The encoded protein is CASIRDRRAGELFF.